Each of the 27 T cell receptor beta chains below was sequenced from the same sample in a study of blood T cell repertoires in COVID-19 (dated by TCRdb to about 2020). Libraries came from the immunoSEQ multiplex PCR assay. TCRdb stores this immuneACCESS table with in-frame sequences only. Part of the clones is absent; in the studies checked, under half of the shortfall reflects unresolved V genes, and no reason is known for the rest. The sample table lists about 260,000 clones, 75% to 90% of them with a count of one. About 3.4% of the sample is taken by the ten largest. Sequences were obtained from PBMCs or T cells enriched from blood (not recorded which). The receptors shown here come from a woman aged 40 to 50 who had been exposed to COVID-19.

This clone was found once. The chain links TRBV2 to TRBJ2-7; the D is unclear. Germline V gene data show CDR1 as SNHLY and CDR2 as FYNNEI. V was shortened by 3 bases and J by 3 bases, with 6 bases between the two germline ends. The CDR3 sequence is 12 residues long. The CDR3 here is CASSDADYEQYV. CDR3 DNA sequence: TGTGCCAGCAGTGACGCGGACTACGAGCAGTACGTC.

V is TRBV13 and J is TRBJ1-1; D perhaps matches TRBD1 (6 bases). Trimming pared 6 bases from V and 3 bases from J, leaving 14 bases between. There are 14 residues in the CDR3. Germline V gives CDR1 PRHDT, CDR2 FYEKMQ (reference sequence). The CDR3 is CASSGGWGDTEAFF. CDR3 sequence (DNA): TGTGCCAGCAGTGGGGGCTGGGGAGACACTGAAGCTTTCTTT. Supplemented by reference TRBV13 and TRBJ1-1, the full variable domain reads AAGVIQSPRHLIKEKRETATLKCYPIPRHDTVYWYQQGPGQDPQFLISFYEKMQSDKGSIPDRFSAQQFSDYHSELNMSSLELGDSALYFCASSGGWGDTEAFFGQGTRLTVV.

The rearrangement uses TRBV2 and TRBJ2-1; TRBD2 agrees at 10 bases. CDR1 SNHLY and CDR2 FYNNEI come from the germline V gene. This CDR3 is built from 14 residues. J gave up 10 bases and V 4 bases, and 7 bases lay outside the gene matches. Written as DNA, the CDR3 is TGTGCCAGCAGTGGTGGGCTTAGCGGGGGGGAGCAGTTCTTC. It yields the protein CASSGGLSGGEQFF.

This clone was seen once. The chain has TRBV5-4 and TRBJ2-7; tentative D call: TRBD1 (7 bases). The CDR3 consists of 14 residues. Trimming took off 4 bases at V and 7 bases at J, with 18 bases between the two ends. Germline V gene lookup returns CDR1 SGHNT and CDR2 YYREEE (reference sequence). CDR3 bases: TGTGCCAGCAGCCCAGGAGGGGGCATACATGAGCAGTACGTC. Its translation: CASSPGGGIHEQYV.

CDR3 in amino acids: CASSSLTDTEAFF. DNA of the CDR3: TGCGCCAGCAGCTCCCTGACAGACACTGAAGCTTTCTTT. J is TRBJ1-1 and V is TRBV5-1, with D perhaps matching TRBD1 (5 bases). The CDR3 totals 13 residues. The V gene's germline CDR1 is SGHRS and CDR2 YFSETQ. The V end lost 3 bases, the J end lost 3 bases, and 9 bases lay between the germline ends.

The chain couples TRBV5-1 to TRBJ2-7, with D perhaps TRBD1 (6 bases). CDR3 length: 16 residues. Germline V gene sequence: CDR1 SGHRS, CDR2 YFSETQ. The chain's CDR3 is CASSLGAGQGFGEQYV. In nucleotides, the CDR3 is TGTGCCAGCAGCTTGGGGGCCGGACAAGGGTTTGGCGAGCAGTACGTC.

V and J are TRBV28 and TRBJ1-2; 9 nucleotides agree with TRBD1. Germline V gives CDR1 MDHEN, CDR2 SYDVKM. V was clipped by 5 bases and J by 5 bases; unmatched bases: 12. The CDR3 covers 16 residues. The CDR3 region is CASSQPGTGPPYGYTF. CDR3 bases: TGTGCCAGCAGTCAGCCTGGGACAGGGCCTCCTTATGGCTACACCTTC.

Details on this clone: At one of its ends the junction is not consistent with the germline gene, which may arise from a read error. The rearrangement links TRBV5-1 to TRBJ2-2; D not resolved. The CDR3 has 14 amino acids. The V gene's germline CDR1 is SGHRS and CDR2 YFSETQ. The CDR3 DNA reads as TGTGCCAGCAGCTCGGTAGTTCGTACCGGGGAGCTGTTTTTT. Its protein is CASSSVVRTGELFF.

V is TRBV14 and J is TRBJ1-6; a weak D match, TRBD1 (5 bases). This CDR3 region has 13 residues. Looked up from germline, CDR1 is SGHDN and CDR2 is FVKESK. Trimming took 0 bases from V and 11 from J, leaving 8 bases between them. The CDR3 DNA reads TGTGCCAGCAGCCAAGAGGGGGGGGCACCCCTCCACTTT. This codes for CASSQEGGAPLHF.

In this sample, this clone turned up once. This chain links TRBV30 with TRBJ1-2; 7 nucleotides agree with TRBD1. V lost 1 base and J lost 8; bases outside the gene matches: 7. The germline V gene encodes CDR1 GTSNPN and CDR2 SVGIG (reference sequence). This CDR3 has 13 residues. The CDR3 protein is CAWSATGVSGYTF. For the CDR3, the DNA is TGTGCCTGGAGTGCCACAGGGGTTAGCGGCTACACCTTC.

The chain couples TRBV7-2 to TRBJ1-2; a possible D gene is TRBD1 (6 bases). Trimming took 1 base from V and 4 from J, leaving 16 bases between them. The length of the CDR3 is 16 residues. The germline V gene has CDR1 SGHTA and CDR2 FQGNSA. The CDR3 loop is CASSLDPIGGGYGYTF. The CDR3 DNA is TGTGCCAGCAGCTTAGACCCCATAGGGGGTGGCTATGGCTACACCTTC.

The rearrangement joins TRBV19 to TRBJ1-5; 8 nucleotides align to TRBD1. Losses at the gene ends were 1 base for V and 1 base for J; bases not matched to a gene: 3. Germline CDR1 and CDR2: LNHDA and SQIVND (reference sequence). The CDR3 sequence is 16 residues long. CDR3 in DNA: TGTGCCAGTAGTATAGTCGCAGGGGGCAGCAATCAGCCCCAGCATTTT. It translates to CASSIVAGGSNQPQHF.

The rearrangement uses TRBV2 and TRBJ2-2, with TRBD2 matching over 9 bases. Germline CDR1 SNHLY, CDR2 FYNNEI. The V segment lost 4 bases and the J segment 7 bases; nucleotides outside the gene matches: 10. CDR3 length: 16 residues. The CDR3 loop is CASSGHSGSSSGELFF. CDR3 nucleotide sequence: TGTGCCAGCAGTGGTCATAGCGGGAGTTCAAGCGGGGAGCTGTTTTTT.

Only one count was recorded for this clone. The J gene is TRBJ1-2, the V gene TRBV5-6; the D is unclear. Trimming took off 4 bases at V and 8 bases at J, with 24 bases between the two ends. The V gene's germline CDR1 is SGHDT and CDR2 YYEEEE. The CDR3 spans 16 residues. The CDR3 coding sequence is TGTGCCAGCAGCGAACCCAGACGCGCAGGCCTTGGGGGCTACACCTTC. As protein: CASSEPRRAGLGGYTF. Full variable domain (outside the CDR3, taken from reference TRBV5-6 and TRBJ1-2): DAGVTQSPTHLIKTRGQQVTLRCSPKSGHDTVSWYQQALGQGPQFIFQYYEEEERQRGNFPDRFSGHQFPNYSSELNVNALLLGDSALYLCASSEPRRAGLGGYTFGSGTRLTVV.

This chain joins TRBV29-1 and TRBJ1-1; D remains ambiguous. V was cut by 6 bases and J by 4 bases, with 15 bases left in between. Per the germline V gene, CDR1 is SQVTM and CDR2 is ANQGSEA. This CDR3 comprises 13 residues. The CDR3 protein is CSVSHPGPTEAFF. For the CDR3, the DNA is TGCAGCGTCAGCCACCCAGGTCCCACTGAAGCTTTCTTT.

CDR3: CASSLGEGASLFF. The DNA for the CDR3 is TGTGCCAGCAGTTTGGGTGAGGGGGCCAGCCTGTTTTTT. The rearrangement uses TRBV12-3 or TRBV12-4 and TRBJ1-4; 7 bases are a match to TRBD1. The CDR3 is made up of 13 amino acids. V shed 3 bases, J shed 14 bases, and the junction held 9 bases outside the gene matches.

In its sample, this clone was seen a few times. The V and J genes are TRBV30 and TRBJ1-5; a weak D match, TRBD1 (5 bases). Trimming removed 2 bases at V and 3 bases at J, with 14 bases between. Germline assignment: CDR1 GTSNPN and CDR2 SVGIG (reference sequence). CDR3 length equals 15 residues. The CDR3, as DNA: TGTGCCTGGAGTTTTGACAGCCTCCCCAATCAGCCCCAGCATTTT. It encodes CAWSFDSLPNQPQHF. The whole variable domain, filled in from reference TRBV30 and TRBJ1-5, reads SQTIHQWPATLVQPVGSPLSLECTVEGTSNPNLYWYRQAAGRGLQLLFYSVGIGQISSEVPQNLSASRPQDRQFILSSKKLLLSDSGFYLCAWSFDSLPNQPQHFGDGTRLSIL.

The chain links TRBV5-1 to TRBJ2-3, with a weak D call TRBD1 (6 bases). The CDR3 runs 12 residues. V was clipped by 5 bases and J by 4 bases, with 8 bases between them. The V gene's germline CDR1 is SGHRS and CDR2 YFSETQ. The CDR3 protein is CASSHRADTQYF. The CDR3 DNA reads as TGCGCCAGCAGTCACAGGGCAGATACGCAGTATTTT.

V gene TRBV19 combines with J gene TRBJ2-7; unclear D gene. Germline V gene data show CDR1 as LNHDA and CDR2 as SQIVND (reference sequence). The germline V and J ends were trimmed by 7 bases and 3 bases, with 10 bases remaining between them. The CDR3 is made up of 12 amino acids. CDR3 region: CASTADNYEQYF. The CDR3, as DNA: TGTGCCAGTACAGCAGACAACTACGAGCAGTACTTC.

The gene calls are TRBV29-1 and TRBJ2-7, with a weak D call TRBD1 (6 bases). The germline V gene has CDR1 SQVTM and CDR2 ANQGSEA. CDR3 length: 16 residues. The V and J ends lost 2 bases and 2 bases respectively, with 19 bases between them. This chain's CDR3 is CSVEMSRDRTTYEQYF. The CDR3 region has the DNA TGCAGCGTTGAAATGTCCCGAGACAGGACAACCTACGAGCAGTACTTC.

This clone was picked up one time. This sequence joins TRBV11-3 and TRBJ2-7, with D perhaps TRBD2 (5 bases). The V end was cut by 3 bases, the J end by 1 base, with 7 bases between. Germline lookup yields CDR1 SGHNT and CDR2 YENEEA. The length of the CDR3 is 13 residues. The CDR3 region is CASSFSGSYEQYV. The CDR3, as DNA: TGTGCCAGCAGCTTCTCGGGGTCCTACGAGCAGTACGTC.

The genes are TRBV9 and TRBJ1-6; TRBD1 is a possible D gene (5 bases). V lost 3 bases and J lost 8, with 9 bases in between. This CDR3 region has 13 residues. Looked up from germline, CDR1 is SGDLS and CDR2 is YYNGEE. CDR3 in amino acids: CASSGTRDSPLHF. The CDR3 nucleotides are TGTGCCAGCAGCGGGACCAGGGATTCACCCCTCCACTTT. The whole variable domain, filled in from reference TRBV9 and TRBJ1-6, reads DSGVTQTPKHLITATGQRVTLRCSPRSGDLSVYWYQQSLDQGLQFLIQYYNGEERAKGNILERFSAQQFPDLHSELNLSSLELGDSALYFCASSGTRDSPLHFGNGTRLTVT.

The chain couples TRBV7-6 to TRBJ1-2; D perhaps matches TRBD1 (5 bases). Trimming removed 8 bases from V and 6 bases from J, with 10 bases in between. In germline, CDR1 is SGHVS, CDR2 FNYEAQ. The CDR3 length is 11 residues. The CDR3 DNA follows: TGTGCCAGCTCCCAGGGTAATGGCTACACCTTC. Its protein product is CASSQGNGYTF.

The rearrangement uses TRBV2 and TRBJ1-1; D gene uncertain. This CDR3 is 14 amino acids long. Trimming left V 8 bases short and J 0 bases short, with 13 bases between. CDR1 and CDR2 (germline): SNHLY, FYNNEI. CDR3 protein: CASLPYGMNTEAFF. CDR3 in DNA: TGTGCCAGCCTTCCGTACGGGATGAACACTGAAGCTTTCTTT.

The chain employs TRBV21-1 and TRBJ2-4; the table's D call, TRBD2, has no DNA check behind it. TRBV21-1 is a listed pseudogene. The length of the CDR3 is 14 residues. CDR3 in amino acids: CASSKGGTKNIQYF. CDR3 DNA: TGTGCCAGCAGCAAAGGAGGGACCAAAAACATTCAGTACTTC.

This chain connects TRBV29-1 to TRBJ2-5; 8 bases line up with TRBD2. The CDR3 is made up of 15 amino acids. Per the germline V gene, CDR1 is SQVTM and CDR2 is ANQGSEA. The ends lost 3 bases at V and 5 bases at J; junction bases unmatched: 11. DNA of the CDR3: TGCAGCGTTGATCAAAGGGCCGGGACTAGGGAGACCCAGTACTTC. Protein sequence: CSVDQRAGTRETQYF.

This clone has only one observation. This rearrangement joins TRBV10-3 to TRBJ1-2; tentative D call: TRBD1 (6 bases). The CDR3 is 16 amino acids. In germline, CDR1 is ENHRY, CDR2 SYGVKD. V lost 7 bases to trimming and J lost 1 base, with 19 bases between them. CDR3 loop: CAIKRQVGLFNYGYTF. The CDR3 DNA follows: TGTGCCATCAAGAGACAGGTTGGGCTATTTAACTATGGCTACACCTTC.